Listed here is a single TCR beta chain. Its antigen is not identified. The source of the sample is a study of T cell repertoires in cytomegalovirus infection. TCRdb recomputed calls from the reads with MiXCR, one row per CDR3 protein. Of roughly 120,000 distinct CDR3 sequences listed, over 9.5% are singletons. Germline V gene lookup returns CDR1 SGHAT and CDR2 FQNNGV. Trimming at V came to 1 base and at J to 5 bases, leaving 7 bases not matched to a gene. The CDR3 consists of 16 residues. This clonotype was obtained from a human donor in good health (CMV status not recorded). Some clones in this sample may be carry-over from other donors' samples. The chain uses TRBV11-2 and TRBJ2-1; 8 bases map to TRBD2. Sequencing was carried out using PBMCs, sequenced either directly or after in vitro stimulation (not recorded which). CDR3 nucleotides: TGTGCCAGCAGCTTAGGTGTGATAGCGGGACACAATGAGCAGTTCTTC. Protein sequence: CASSLGVIAGHNEQFF.